The T cell receptor beta chain under discussion was sequenced for a study of T cell repertoires in cytomegalovirus infection. Study-level results: Across the ex vivo response, the dominant clonotypes were HLA-C-restricted CMV-specific TCR beta clonotypes.

CDR3 size: 14 residues. CDR1 and CDR2 from the germline V gene are SGHNT and YENEEA. Trimming left V 1 base short and J 8 bases short, with 12 bases between. MiXCR, run by TCRdb on the reads, gives a single entry per CDR3 protein. Here the sample spans fewer than 1,000,000 distinct CDR3 sequences, less than 40% being singletons. This clonotype was seen ten or more times. What it binds is not known. The source was cultured CD8+ T cells from PBMCs, collected from culture after CMV antigen stimulation. The chain has TRBV11-3 and TRBJ2-1; no reliable D call. This sequence originates from a human donor in good health (CMV status not recorded). Some clones in this sample may be carry-over from other donors' samples. The DNA for the CDR3 is TGTGCCAGCAGCTTAGTGGCAGGTTTAGATGAGCAGTTCTTC. Translation gives CASSLVAGLDEQFF.